The clone carrying this T cell receptor (beta chain) has at least ten counts. The target antigen is unknown. This sample was taken from a study of T cells after yellow fever vaccination. Study-level findings and limits: Primary-vaccination clones mostly resurfaced post-booster (just under 98% CD4, just under 90% CD8).

UMIs were added to TCR cDNA along with a universal primer site when it was made by 5'RACE template switching. TCRdb passed the 5' RACE reads through MiXCR, listing each CDR3 protein once. The sample gives roughly 320,000 distinct CDR3 sequences, approximately 11% of which show up once; approximately 3% is in the top ten. Unmatched junction bases numbered 1, after V lost 1 base and J lost 5 bases. Germline CDR1 reads SGHRS; CDR2 reads YFSETQ. There are 13 residues in the CDR3. The material sequenced was CD4+ T cells sorted from PBMCs, taken 45 days after the yellow fever booster vaccination. The TCR originated in a young man who received the YFV17D yellow fever vaccine. The chain uses TRBV5-1 and TRBJ2-3; 7 bases are a match to TRBD1. The CDR3 reads CASSLHRGDTQYF. The DNA for the CDR3 is TGCGCCAGCAGCTTGCACAGGGGAGATACGCAGTATTTT.